These T cell receptor beta chains were read from a single sample in a study of cytomegalovirus exposure and HLA in healthy donors. TCRdb keeps only in-frame clones here, not all; method: immunoSEQ multiplex PCR. This table has 170,000 or so clones, approximately 84% appearing once. Source material: PBMCs. These receptors all come from a male donor in good health and CMV-seropositive. Each CDR3 is given with its conserved first and last residue. A D gene is named only where the DNA matches it firmly. Not all rows give a size; the values are once, few, many and, for expanded clones, a class.

d_gene	v_gene	j_gene	abundance	CDR3aa	CDR3nt
TRBD2	TRBV25-1	TRBJ2-7	NA	CASSAQWREDDEQYF	TGTGCCAGCAGTGCCCAGTGGCGGGAGGACGACGAGCAGTACTTC
NA	TRBV7-9	TRBJ2-5	NA	CASSSLQETQYF	TGTGCCAGCAGCTCACTCCAAGAGACCCAGTACTTC
NA	TRBV5-4	TRBJ2-5	NA	CASSISWETEETQYF	TGTGCCAGCAGCATATCGTGGGAGACGGAGGAGACCCAGTACTTC
NA	TRBV7-8	TRBJ2-7	once	CASREGGKTYEQYF	TGTGCCAGCAGGGAAGGCGGAAAGACCTACGAGCAGTACTTC
NA	TRBV6-1	TRBJ1-1	NA	CASSPRGEEYTEAFF	TGTGCCAGCAGTCCCCGGGGGGAGGAGTACACTGAAGCTTTCTTT
NA	TRBV19	TRBJ2-3	NA	CASSNAVDTQYF	TGTGCCAGTAGTAACGCGGTCGATACGCAGTATTTT
NA	TRBV20-1	TRBJ2-1	NA	CSARGGGEQFF	TGCAGTGCTAGAGGGGGCGGTGAGCAGTTCTTC
NA	TRBV7-9	TRBJ2-1	NA	CASSLFEGLYNEQFF	TGTGCCAGCAGCTTATTCGAGGGACTCTACAATGAGCAGTTCTTC
NA	TRBV25-1	TRBJ1-6	NA	CASSEAPIGGIGSPLHF	TGTGCCAGCAGTGAAGCCCCCATCGGGGGAATCGGTTCACCCCTCCACTTT
NA	TRBV27	TRBJ1-2	few	CASKSVNYGYTF	TGTGCCAGCAAATCAGTTAACTATGGCTACACCTTC
NA	TRBV14	TRBJ1-2	few	CASSQGPGTPYGYTF	TGTGCCAGCAGCCAAGGCCCCGGGACACCCTATGGCTACACCTTC
TRBD2	TRBV6-5	TRBJ2-7	NA	CASSPGGRNYEQYF	TGTGCCAGCAGTCCAGGCGGGAGGAATTACGAGCAGTACTTC